These 18 T cell receptor beta chains originate from one sample sequenced in a study of blood T cell repertoires in COVID-19. TCRdb's table, derived via immunoSEQ multiplex PCR, lists solely in-frame clones and lacks some. The sample includes roughly 230,000 clones, less than 85% seen only once; the top ten take less than 4%. Sample: peripheral blood. These TCRs come from a woman of 80 years or more with acute or convalescent COVID-19.

This clone was recorded only once. V usage is TRBV7-2 and J usage is TRBJ2-5; D may be TRBD2 (5 bases). V was pared by 7 bases and J by 2 bases, with 14 bases between. Germline assignment: CDR1 SGHTA and CDR2 FQGNSA. This CDR3 spans 14 amino acids. As DNA, the CDR3 is TGTGCCAGCACCCCGGCGACGGGGCAAGAGACCCAGTACTTC. It is translated as CASTPATGQETQYF.

Points on this clone: Other nucleotide sequences in the sample specify the same CDR3. This chain connects TRBV18 to TRBJ2-2; TRBD1 matches at 8 bases. The V segment lost 3 bases and the J segment 1 base; nucleotides outside the gene matches: 1. The CDR3 sequence is 15 residues long. Per germline, CDR1 KGHSH and CDR2 LQKENI. The CDR3: CASSPGQGNTGELFF. The CDR3 DNA reads as TGTGCCAGCTCACCCGGACAGGGGAACACCGGGGAGCTGTTTTTT.

V is TRBV7-2 and J is TRBJ2-4, with D maybe TRBD2 (5 bases). This CDR3 region has 14 residues. CDR1 is SGHTA and CDR2 is FQGNSA in the germline V gene. Trimming removed 5 bases from V and 0 bases from J, with 8 bases in between. The CDR3 sequence: CASSPRAAKNIQYF. The CDR3 coding sequence is TGTGCCAGCAGCCCGCGGGCAGCCAAAAACATTCAGTACTTC.

V usage is TRBV29-1 and J usage is TRBJ1-2; 8 bases align to TRBD1. CDR3 size: 16 residues. The V gene end was trimmed by 4 bases and the J gene end by 3 bases; junction bases not matched to a gene: 13. From germline, CDR1 is SQVTM and CDR2 ANQGSEA. CDR3 in amino acids: CSVGPLLDRVYYGYTF. The CDR3 coding sequence is TGCAGCGTTGGCCCTCTCCTGGACAGGGTCTACTATGGCTACACCTTC.

The chain links TRBV2 to TRBJ2-7, with a possible D match to TRBD1 (5 bases). The ends were cut back, 8 bases at V and 1 base at J, with 12 bases in the middle. The CDR3 length is 13 residues. Germline V gene lookup returns CDR1 SNHLY and CDR2 FYNNEI. The CDR3 DNA is TGTGCCAGCGGAATGGCAGGGTCCTACGAGCAGTACTTC. Protein sequence: CASGMAGSYEQYF.

The chain is built from TRBV28 and TRBJ1-2; TRBD1 matches at 7 bases. V trimming: 7 bases; J trimming: 7 bases; junction bases outside the gene matches: 18. This CDR3 spans 16 amino acids. CDR1 MDHEN and CDR2 SYDVKM come from the germline V gene. The CDR3 sequence is CASTFLTTPGGGGYTF. The CDR3 DNA follows: TGTGCCAGCACCTTTCTAACGACTCCAGGGGGTGGTGGCTACACCTTC.

This clone was recorded at least ten times. The chain is built from TRBV29-1 and TRBJ1-2; 7 bases fit TRBD1. Germline CDR1 and CDR2: SQVTM and ANQGSEA. J was trimmed by 5 bases and V by 7 bases; bases with no gene match: 19. This CDR3 has 16 amino acids. The CDR3 coding sequence is TGCAGCGCAAACCTGGGGCTGACAGCACAGGGGTATGGCTACACCTTC. Translation: CSANLGLTAQGYGYTF.

This chain joins TRBV3-1 (or the pseudogene TRBV3-2) and TRBJ1-1, with 8 bases matching TRBD1. Germline V gives CDR1 LGHDT, CDR2 YNNKEL (reference sequence). Trimming at V came to 4 bases and at J to 0 bases, leaving 7 bases not matched to a gene. The CDR3 extends over 16 amino acids. CDR3 bases: TGTGCCAGCAGCCGACGGACAGGGCTCATGAACACTGAAGCTTTCTTT. Amino acid sequence: CASSRRTGLMNTEAFF.

The genes are TRBV7-2 and TRBJ1-1, with TRBD1 as a possible D gene (5 bases). Trimming stripped 5 bases from V and 4 bases from J, with 14 bases between. Germline lookup yields CDR1 SGHTA and CDR2 FQGNSA. The CDR3 extends over 14 amino acids. CDR3 bases: TGTGCCAGCAGCGCCCATGCTACAGGCACTGAAGCTTTCTTT. Its translation is CASSAHATGTEAFF.

The V call is TRBV28, the J call TRBJ2-7, with TRBD1 matching over 7 bases. Losses at the gene ends were 2 bases for V and 2 bases for J; bases not matched to a gene: 6. The CDR3 loop spans 15 amino acids. Germline V gives CDR1 MDHEN, CDR2 SYDVKM. The CDR3 is CASSLIGQGAYEQYF. The CDR3 DNA reads TGTGCCAGCAGTTTAATTGGGCAGGGGGCCTACGAGCAGTACTTC.

This clone showed up just a few times. The chain uses TRBV14 and TRBJ2-1; TRBD2 matches 13 bases. V shed 4 bases and J 4 bases; nucleotides not matched to a gene: 4. Germline V CDR1 and CDR2: SGHDN, FVKESK. The CDR3 is made up of 16 amino acids. CDR3 nucleotide sequence: TGTGCCAGCAGCCCCTGGACTAGCGGGGGATACAATGAGCAGTTCTTC. Translating it yields CASSPWTSGGYNEQFF.

This rearrangement joins TRBV18 to TRBJ1-3; D remains ambiguous. The CDR3 is 15 amino acids. Trimming cost V 3 bases and J 2 bases, with 11 bases left between them. In germline, CDR1 is KGHSH, CDR2 LQKENI. The CDR3 coding sequence is TGTGCCAGCTCACCTGCAGGTGTGGCTGGAAACACCATATATTTT. It codes for CASSPAGVAGNTIYF.

This clone was seen a handful of times. The chain carries TRBV16 and TRBJ1-5, with 8 nucleotides matching TRBD1. CDR1 and CDR2 (germline): KGHSY, FQNENV. The length of the CDR3 is 14 residues. Unmatched junction bases numbered 5, after V lost 3 bases and J lost 7 bases. The DNA of the CDR3 is TGTGCCAGCAGCCACTCGACAGGGGAACAGCCCCAGCATTTT. Translated: CASSHSTGEQPQHF. Drawing the rest from reference TRBV16 and TRBJ1-5, the complete variable domain is GEEVAQTPKHLVRGEGQKAKLYCAPIKGHSYVFWYQQVLKNEFKFLISFQNENVFDETGMPKERFSAKCLPNSPCSLEIQATKLEDSAVYFCASSHSTGEQPQHFGDGTRLSIL.

This clone showed up just once. The chain carries TRBV2 and TRBJ1-1; unclear D gene. Between the trimmed V and J ends, which lost 6 bases and 1 base, there was a span of 15 bases. CDR3 size: 15 residues. Germline CDR1 SNHLY, CDR2 FYNNEI. CDR3 amino acids: CASRASFGGNTEAFF. The CDR3 bases are TGTGCCAGCAGAGCCTCCTTTGGTGGGAACACTGAAGCTTTCTTT.

The chain employs TRBV5-1 and TRBJ2-5, with TRBD1 matching over 7 bases. The germline V gene has CDR1 SGHRS and CDR2 YFSETQ. J lost 2 bases, V lost 1 base, and 5 bases had no gene match. The CDR3 has 15 residues. The CDR3 protein is CASSLFRRGQETQYF. The DNA for the CDR3 is TGCGCCAGCAGCTTGTTCCGCAGGGGGCAAGAGACCCAGTACTTC.

Remarks on this clone: At the DNA level, this CDR3 is encoded by other sequences in the same sample as well. This chain links TRBV15 with TRBJ1-2, with D unclear. Trimming removed 3 bases from V and 6 bases from J, with 11 bases in between. This CDR3 spans 13 amino acids. In germline, CDR1 is LNHNV, CDR2 YYDKDF (reference sequence). CDR3 DNA: TGTGCCACCAGCAGGGAGGAGGGTGATGGCTACACCTTC. Protein: CATSREEGDGYTF.

As DNA, the CDR3 is TGTGCCAGCAGTTTATCGTCGGGTCGATGGACAGATACGCAGTATTTT. Its translation is CASSLSSGRWTDTQYF. This chain joins TRBV27 and TRBJ2-3; D not resolved. V was trimmed by 0 bases and J by 3 bases, leaving 13 bases between them. Germline lookup yields CDR1 MNHEY and CDR2 SMNVEV (reference sequence). The CDR3 totals 16 residues.

The chain employs TRBV12-3 or TRBV12-4 and TRBJ1-5, with D possibly TRBD1 on 6 matching bases. V was clipped by 5 bases and J by 7 bases, with 12 bases between them. This CDR3 is 13 amino acids long. DNA for the CDR3: TGTGCCAGCAGTCTACTCACAGGGCAGCCCCAGCATTTT. This encodes CASSLLTGQPQHF.